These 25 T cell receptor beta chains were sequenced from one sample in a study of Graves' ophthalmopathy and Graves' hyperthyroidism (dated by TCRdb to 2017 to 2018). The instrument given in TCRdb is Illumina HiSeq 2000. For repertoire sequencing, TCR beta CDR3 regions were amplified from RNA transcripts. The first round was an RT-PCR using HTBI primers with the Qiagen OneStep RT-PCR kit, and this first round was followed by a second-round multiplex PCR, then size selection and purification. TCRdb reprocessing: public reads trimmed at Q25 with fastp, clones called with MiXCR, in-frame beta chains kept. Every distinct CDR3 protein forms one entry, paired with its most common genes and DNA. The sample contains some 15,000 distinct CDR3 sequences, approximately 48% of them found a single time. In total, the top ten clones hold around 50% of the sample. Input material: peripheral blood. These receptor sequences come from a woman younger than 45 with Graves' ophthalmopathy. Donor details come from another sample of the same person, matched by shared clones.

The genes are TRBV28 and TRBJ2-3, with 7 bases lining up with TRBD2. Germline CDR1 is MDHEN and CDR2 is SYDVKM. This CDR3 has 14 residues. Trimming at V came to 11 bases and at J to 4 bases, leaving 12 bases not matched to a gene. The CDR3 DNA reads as TGTGCCGCGGGTAAGACTAGCCCCGCAGATACGCAGTATTTT. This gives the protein CAAGKTSPADTQYF.

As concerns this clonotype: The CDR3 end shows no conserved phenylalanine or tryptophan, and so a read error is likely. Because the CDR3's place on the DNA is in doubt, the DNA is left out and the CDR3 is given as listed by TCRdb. CDR3 in amino acids: CAISDREQ. The chain links TRBV10-3 to TRBJ2-6. The CDR3 length equals 8 residues, ends included. Germline loops: CDR1 ENHRY, CDR2 SYGVKD.

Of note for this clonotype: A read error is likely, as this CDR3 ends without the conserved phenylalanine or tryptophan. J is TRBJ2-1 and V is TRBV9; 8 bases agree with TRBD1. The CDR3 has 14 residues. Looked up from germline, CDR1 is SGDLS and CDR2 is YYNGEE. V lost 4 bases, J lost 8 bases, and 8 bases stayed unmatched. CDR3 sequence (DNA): TGTGCCAGCAGCCCGGGACAGGATTCCGATGAGCAGTTCTCC. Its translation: CASSPGQDSDEQFS.

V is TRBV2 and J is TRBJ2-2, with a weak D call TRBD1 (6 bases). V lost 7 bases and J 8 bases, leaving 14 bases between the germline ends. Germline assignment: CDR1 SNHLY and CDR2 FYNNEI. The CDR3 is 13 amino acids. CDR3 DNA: TGTGCCAGCAAACAGGGCGCGGCGGGGGAGCTGTTTTTT. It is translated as CASKQGAAGELFF.

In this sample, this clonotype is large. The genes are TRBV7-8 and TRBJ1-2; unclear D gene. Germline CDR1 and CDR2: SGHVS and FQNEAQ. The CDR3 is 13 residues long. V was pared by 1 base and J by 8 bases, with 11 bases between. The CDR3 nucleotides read TGTGCCAGCAGCTTAGGGCGGTCCTGGGGCTACACCTTC. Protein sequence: CASSLGRSWGYTF.

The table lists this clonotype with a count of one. CDR3 sequence reads: CASSPRADLGTQYF. The CDR3 DNA is TGTGCCAGCAGCCCGAGGGCTGATCTCGGGACCCAGTACTTC. The chain links TRBV7-9 to TRBJ2-5; D might be TRBD2 (5 bases). From germline, CDR1 is SEHNR and CDR2 FQNEAQ (reference sequence). V was trimmed by 5 bases and J by 7 bases, leaving 17 bases between them. The CDR3 consists of 14 residues. The complete variable domain, with remaining parts taken from reference TRBV7-9 and TRBJ2-5, reads DTGVSQNPRHKITKRGQNVTFRCDPISEHNRLYWYRQTLGQGPEFLTYFQNEAQLEKSRLLSDRFSAERPKGSFSTLEIQRTEQGDSAMYLCASSPRADLGTQYFGPGTRLLVL.

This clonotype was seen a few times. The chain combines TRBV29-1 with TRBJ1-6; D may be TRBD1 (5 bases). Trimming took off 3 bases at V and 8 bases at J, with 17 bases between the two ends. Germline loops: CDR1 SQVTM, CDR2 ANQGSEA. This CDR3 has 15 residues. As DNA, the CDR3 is TGCAGCGTTGACAGGCCCAAGGGGCCTCATTCACCCCTCCACTTT. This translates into CSVDRPKGPHSPLHF.

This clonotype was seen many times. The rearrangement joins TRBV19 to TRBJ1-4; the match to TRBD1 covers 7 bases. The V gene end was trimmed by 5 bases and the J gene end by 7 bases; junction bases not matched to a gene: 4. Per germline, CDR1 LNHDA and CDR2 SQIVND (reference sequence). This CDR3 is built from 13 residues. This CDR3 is CASSFGQVEKLFF. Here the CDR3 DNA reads TGTGCCAGTAGTTTCGGACAGGTTGAAAAACTGTTTTTT. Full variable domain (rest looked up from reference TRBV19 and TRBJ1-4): DGGITQSPKYLFRKEGQNVTLSCEQNLNHDAMYWYRQDPGQGLRLIYYSQIVNDFQKGDIAEGYSVSREKKESFPLTVTSAQKNPTAFYLCASSFGQVEKLFFGSGTQLSVL.

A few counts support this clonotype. In nucleotides, the CDR3 is TGTGCCAGCAGTGAACGAGCGGGAGGAACAGATACGCAGTATTTT. This sequence encodes CASSERAGGTDTQYF. This chain links TRBV25-1 with TRBJ2-3; TRBD2 aligns across 9 bases. This CDR3 is built from 15 residues. V shed 2 bases, J shed 3 bases, and the junction held 3 bases outside the gene matches. Germline CDR1 is MGHDK and CDR2 is SYGVNS. The full variable domain, completed using reference TRBV25-1 and TRBJ2-3, is EADIYQTPRYLVIGTGKKITLECSQTMGHDKMYWYQQDPGMELHLIHYSYGVNSTEKGDLSSESTVSRIRTEHFPLTLESARPSHTSQYLCASSERAGGTDTQYFGPGTRLTVL.

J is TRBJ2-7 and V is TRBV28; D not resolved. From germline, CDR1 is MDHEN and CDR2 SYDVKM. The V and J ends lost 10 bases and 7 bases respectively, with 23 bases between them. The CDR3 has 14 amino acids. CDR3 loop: CATVGGAVLQEQYF. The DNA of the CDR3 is TGTGCCACCGTCGGTGGTGCCGTTCTTCAAGAGCAGTACTTC. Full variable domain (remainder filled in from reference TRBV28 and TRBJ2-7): DVKVTQSSRYLVKRTGEKVFLECVQDMDHENMFWYRQDPGLGLRLIYFSYDVKMKEKGDIPEGYSVSREKKERFSLILESASTNQTSMYLCATVGGAVLQEQYFGPGTRLTVT.

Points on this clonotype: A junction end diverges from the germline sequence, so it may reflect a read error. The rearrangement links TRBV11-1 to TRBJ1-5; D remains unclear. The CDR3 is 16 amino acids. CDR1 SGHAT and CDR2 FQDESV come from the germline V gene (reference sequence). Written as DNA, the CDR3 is TGTGCCAGCAGCTTAAGCGGACGGCGTCCTGATCAGTCCCAGCATTTT. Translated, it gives CASSLSGRRPDQSQHF.

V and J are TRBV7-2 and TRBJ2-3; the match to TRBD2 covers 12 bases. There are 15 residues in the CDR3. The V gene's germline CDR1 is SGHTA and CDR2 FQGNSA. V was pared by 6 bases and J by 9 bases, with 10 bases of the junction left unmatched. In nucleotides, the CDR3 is TGTGCCAGCAGTCCGACTAGCGGGAGCTATCGAACGCAGTATTTT. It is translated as CASSPTSGSYRTQYF.

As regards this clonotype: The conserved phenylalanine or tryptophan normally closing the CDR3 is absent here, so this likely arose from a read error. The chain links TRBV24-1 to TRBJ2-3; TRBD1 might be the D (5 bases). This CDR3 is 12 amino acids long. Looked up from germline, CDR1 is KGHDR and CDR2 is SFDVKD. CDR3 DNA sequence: TGCGCCACCATAGGGGTCGGAGATACGCAGTATCTT. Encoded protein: CATIGVGDTQYL.

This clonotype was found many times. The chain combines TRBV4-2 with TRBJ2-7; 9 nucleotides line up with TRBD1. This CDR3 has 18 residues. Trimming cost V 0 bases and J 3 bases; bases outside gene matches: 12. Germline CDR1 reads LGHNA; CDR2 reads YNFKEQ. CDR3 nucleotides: TGTGCCAGCAGCCAAGAGGGTGCCGGGACAGGGAAAAGCTACGAGCAGTACTTC. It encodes CASSQEGAGTGKSYEQYF.

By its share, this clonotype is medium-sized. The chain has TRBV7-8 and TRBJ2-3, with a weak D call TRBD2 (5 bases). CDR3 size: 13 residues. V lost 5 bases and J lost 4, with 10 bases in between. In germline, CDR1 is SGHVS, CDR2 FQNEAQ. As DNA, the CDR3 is TGTGCCAGCAGCCCGGACTCTTCAGATACGCAGTATTTT. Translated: CASSPDSSDTQYF.

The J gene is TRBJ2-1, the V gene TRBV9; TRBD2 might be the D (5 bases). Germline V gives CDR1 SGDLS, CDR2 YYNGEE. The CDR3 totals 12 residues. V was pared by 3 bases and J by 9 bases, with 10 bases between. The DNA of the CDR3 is TGTGCCAGCAGCGCCCGGGAACGTGAGCAGTTCTTC. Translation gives CASSAREREQFF.

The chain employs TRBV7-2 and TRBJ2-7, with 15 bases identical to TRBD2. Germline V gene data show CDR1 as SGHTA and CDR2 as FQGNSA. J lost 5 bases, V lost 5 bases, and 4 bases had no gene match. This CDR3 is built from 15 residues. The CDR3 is CASSHRTSGRDEQYV. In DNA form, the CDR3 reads TGTGCCAGCAGCCATCGGACTAGCGGGAGGGACGAGCAGTACGTC.

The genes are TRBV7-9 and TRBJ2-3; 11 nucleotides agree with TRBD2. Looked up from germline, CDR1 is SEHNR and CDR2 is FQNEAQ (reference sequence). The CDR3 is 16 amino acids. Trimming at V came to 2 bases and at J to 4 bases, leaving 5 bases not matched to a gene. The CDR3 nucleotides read TGTGCCAGCAGCTTAAAAACTAGCGGGAGTGCAGATACGCAGTATTTT. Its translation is CASSLKTSGSADTQYF.

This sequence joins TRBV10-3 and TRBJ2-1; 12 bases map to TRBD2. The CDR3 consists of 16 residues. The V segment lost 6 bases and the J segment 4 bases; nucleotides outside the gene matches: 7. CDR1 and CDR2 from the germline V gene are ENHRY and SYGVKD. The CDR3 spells CAIRAGLAGQYNEQFF. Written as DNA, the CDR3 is TGTGCCATCAGAGCGGGACTAGCGGGTCAGTACAATGAGCAGTTCTTC.

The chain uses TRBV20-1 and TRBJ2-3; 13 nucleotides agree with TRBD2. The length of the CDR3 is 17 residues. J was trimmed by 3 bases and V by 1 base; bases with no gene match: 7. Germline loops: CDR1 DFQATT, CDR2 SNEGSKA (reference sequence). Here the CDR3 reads CSARGPPGLAGTDTQYF. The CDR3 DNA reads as TGCAGTGCTAGAGGCCCACCGGGACTAGCGGGAACAGATACGCAGTATTTT.

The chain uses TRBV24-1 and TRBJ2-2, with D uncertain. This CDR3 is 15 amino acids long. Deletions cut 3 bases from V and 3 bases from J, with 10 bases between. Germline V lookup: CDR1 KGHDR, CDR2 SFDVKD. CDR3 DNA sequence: TGTGCCACCAGTGATAGGGTTAGGGACACCGGGGAGCTGTTTTTT. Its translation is CATSDRVRDTGELFF.

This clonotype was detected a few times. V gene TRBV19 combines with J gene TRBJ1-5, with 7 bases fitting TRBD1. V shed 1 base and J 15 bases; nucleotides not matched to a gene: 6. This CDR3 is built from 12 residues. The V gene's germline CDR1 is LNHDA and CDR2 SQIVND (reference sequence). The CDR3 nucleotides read TGTGCCAGTAGTATAGTGGCAGGGGGAGTGCATTTT. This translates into CASSIVAGGVHF.

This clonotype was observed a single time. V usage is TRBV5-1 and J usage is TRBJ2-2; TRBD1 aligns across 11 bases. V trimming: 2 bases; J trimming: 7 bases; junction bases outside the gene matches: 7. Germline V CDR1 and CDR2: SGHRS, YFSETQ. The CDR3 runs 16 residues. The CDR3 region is CASSFQGQGGGGELFF. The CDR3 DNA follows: TGCGCCAGCAGCTTCCAGGGACAGGGGGGCGGCGGGGAGCTGTTTTTT.

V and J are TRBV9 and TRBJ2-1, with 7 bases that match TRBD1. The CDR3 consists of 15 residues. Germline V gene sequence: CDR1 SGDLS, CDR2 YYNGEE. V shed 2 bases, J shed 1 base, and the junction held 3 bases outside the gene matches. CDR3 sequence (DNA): TGTGCCAGCAGCGTCACCAGGGGGTCCTACAATGAGCAGTTCTTC. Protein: CASSVTRGSYNEQFF.

The CDR3 is CASSSFSGDTGELFF. The CDR3 DNA follows: TGTGCCAGCAGCTCGTTCTCAGGGGACACCGGGGAGCTGTTTTTT. The chain uses TRBV7-9 and TRBJ2-2; D is perhaps TRBD1 (6 bases). The CDR3 runs to 15 residues. The germline gives CDR1 SEHNR, CDR2 FQNEAQ (reference sequence). V gave up 4 bases and J gave up 3 bases, with 12 bases separating them.